Described below is a single T cell receptor beta chain sequence and its context. The table came from immunoSEQ multiplex PCR; TCRdb's copy has only in-frame clones and leaves some out. Among 170,000 or so clones, approximately 90% were seen once, and the ten largest hold approximately 2%. This sample is part of a study of blood T cell repertoires in COVID-19. Study-level background: The analysed material was cDNA or gDNA that came from T cells, B-cell-depleted T cells, or PBMCs.

The V and J ends lost 0 bases and 4 bases respectively, with 13 bases between them. The CDR3 has 15 amino acids. CDR1 LGHNA and CDR2 YSLEER come from the germline V gene. Sample: peripheral blood. The TCR comes from a man between 18 and 35 years old who had recovered from COVID-19. The chain uses TRBV4-3 and TRBJ2-7, with a weak D call TRBD2 (6 bases). The CDR3 bases are TGCGCCAGCAGCCAAGAGATCGTGGGGGGATACGAGCAGTACTTC. Its protein product is CASSQEIVGGYEQYF.